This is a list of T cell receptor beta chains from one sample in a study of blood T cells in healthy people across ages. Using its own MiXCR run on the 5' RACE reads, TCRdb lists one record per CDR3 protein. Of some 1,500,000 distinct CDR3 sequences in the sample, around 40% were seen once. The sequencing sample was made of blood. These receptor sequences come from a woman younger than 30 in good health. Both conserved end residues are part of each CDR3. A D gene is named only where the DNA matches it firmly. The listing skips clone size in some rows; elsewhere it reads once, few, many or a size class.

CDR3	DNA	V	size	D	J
CAISEGTTQETQFF	TGTGCCATCAGTGAGGGGACTACCCAAGAGACCCAGTTCTTC	TRBV10-3	-	TRBD2	TRBJ2-1
CASSLLLHHYGYTF	TGTGCCAGCAGCTTGTTACTACACCACTATGGCTACACCTTC	TRBV5-6	-	-	TRBJ1-2
CASSLAYRSSGANVLTF	TGTGCCAGCAGCTTAGCCTACAGATCCTCTGGGGCCAACGTCCTGACTTTC	TRBV7-2	few	-	TRBJ2-6
CASSPGSSDEQYF	TGTGCCAGCAGCCCAGGATCTAGCGACGAGCAGTACTTC	TRBV7-9	few	-	TRBJ2-7
CATSDSSLKEQYF	TGTGCCACCAGTGATTCATCCCTAAAGGAGCAGTACTTC	TRBV24-1	few	-	TRBJ2-7
CASRPGQGTWPLHF	TGTGCCAGCAGGCCGGGACAGGGGACCTGGCCCCTCCACTTT	TRBV12-3/TRBV12-4	-	TRBD1	TRBJ1-6
CASSQRVGGSTDTQYF	TGTGCCAGTAGCCAAAGGGTAGGAGGTAGCACAGATACGCAGTATTTT	TRBV3-1	-	-	TRBJ2-3
CASSLSGTQNTEAFF	TGTGCCAGCAGTCTTTCCGGGACACAAAACACTGAAGCTTTCTTT	TRBV27	-	-	TRBJ1-1
CATSDLLERINQPQHF	TGTGCCACCAGTGATTTGCTCGAGAGGATCAATCAGCCCCAGCATTTT	TRBV24-1	-	-	TRBJ1-5
CASSLSQMTYEQYF	TGTGCCAGCAGTTTATCCCAAATGACCTACGAGCAGTACTTC	TRBV12-3/TRBV12-4	-	-	TRBJ2-7
CASSDSGTGGHEQYF	TGTGCCAGCAGCGACTCCGGGACAGGGGGCCACGAGCAGTACTTC	TRBV9	-	TRBD1	TRBJ2-7
CASSTEGGNEQYF	TGTGCCAGCAGTACCGAGGGGGGCAATGAGCAGTACTTC	TRBV2	-	-	TRBJ2-5
CAGTELSDTQYF	TGTGCCGGCACCGAGCTTTCAGATACGCAGTATTTT	TRBV12-3/TRBV12-4	-	-	TRBJ2-3
CATRPFHRGLSYEQYF	TGTGCCACCAGACCTTTCCACAGGGGCCTCTCCTACGAGCAGTACTTC	TRBV24-1	-	TRBD1	TRBJ2-7
CTSILAGGRPYNEQFF	TGTACCAGCATTCTAGCGGGGGGGCGGCCGTACAATGAGCAGTTCTTC	TRBV2	-	TRBD2	TRBJ2-1
CASSYLGDRAGETQYF	TGTGCCAGCAGTTATCTGGGGGACAGGGCTGGGGAGACCCAGTACTTC	TRBV6-6	-	TRBD1	TRBJ2-5
CASSVAWDEQFF	TGTGCCAGCAGCGTAGCTTGGGATGAGCAGTTCTTC	TRBV9	-	-	TRBJ2-1
CASSPSGFGGGKEKLFF	TGCGCCAGCAGCCCCAGTGGTTTCGGGGGAGGAAAGGAAAAACTGTTTTTT	TRBV4-1	-	-	TRBJ1-4
CASSLQGAKETQYF	TGTGCCAGCAGTCTACAGGGGGCGAAGGAGACCCAGTACTTC	TRBV12-3/TRBV12-4	few	TRBD1	TRBJ2-5
CASSVAGTGGKLFF	TGTGCCAGCAGTGTCGCCGGGACAGGGGGTAAACTGTTTTTT	TRBV6-5	once	TRBD1	TRBJ1-4
CSAPGKGDRETQYF	TGCAGTGCCCCGGGCAAGGGGGACCGAGAGACCCAGTACTTC	TRBV20-1	once	-	TRBJ2-5
CSVRGNSYEQYF	TGCAGCGTGAGGGGGAACTCCTACGAGCAGTACTTC	TRBV29-1	few	-	TRBJ2-7